These 9 T cell receptor beta chains were all obtained from the same sample, sequenced in a study of shared clonotypes between healthy human individuals. TCRdb keeps only in-frame clones here, not all; method: immunoSEQ multiplex PCR. This table has about 2 million clones, 95% appearing once. Input material: naive CD4+ T cells sorted from blood. This sample's subset: CD45RA+ positively selected. Receptor source: a man aged 18 to 30 in good health.

The chain carries TRBV5-3 and TRBJ2-1, with 7 positions matching TRBD2. TRBV5-3 is marked as an open reading frame, function uncertain. CDR3 length: 14 residues. J gave up 2 bases and V 5 bases, and 4 bases lay outside the gene matches. CDR3 protein: CARRTGTTYNEQFF. In nucleotides, the CDR3 is TGTGCCAGAAGAACCGGGACTACCTACAATGAGCAGTTCTTC.

The rearrangement joins TRBV6-4 to TRBJ2-1, with TRBD2 matching 14 bases. Per germline, CDR1 MRHNA and CDR2 SNTAGT. J gave up 5 bases and V 3 bases, and 9 bases lay outside the gene matches. The CDR3 is made up of 18 amino acids. The CDR3 DNA sequence: TGTGCCAGCAGTGATCAGCCGGGACTAGCGGGGGAGGACAATGAGCAGTTCTTC. Its translation: CASSDQPGLAGEDNEQFF.

V usage is TRBV5-6 and J usage is TRBJ1-2; no clear D gene. Germline V gene data show CDR1 as SGHDT and CDR2 as YYEEEE. Trimming removed 0 bases from V and 0 bases from J, with 9 bases in between. The CDR3 loop spans 15 amino acids. CDR3: CASSLGLSTNYGYTF. CDR3 nucleotide sequence: TGTGCCAGCAGCTTGGGTCTCAGCACTAACTATGGCTACACCTTC.

J is TRBJ2-5 and V is TRBV21-1. TRBV21-1 is reported as a pseudogene. The CDR3 spans 17 residues. The CDR3 coding sequence is TGTGCCAGCACCAAGTATGAGCACCGGGGACCAGGAGAGACCCAGTACTTC. It is translated as CASTKYEHRGPGETQYF.

The J gene is TRBJ2-1, the V gene TRBV6-6, with D perhaps matching TRBD2 (5 bases). This CDR3 is 12 amino acids long. The ends were cut back, 5 bases at V and 6 bases at J, with 8 bases in the middle. Germline values: CDR1 MNHNY, CDR2 SVGAGI (reference sequence). The CDR3 region has the DNA TGTGCCAGCAGTCCGACTACCAATGAGCAGTTCTTC. This codes for CASSPTTNEQFF.

The chain joins TRBV6-4 to TRBJ2-4; TRBD1 matches at 10 bases. J lost 5 bases, V lost 5 bases, and 3 bases had no gene match. The CDR3 contains 14 residues. Germline CDR1 MRHNA, CDR2 SNTAGT. The DNA for the CDR3 is TGTGCCAGCAGTCCCGACAGGGGGCAAAACATTCAGTACTTC. It codes for CASSPDRGQNIQYF.

The rearrangement joins TRBV9 to TRBJ2-7; D is perhaps TRBD1 (7 bases). The CDR3 has 14 residues. Trimming left V 3 bases short and J 3 bases short, with 13 bases between. Germline CDR1 SGDLS, CDR2 YYNGEE. The CDR3 here is CASSAGTAGYEQYF. CDR3 sequence (DNA): TGTGCCAGCAGCGCAGGGACAGCGGGCTACGAGCAGTACTTC.

Only one count was recorded for this clone. The chain couples TRBV25-1 to TRBJ1-1, with TRBD1 identical over 7 bases. V was clipped by 2 bases and J by 5 bases; unmatched bases: 5. The CDR3 runs to 14 residues. The germline CDR1 and CDR2 sequences are MGHDK and SYGVNS. CDR3 sequence: CASSEEGALTEAFF. CDR3 DNA: TGTGCCAGCAGTGAAGAGGGGGCGCTTACTGAAGCTTTCTTT.

The rearrangement links TRBV5-1 to TRBJ2-7; TRBD1 agrees at 8 bases. J gave up 7 bases and V 0 bases, and 9 bases lay outside the gene matches. CDR1 and CDR2 (germline): SGHRS, YFSETQ. The CDR3 is made up of 15 amino acids. Here the CDR3 DNA reads TGCGCCAGCAGCTTGGCGGCAGGGGGCTCAGAAGAGCAGTACTTC. As protein: CASSLAAGGSEEQYF.